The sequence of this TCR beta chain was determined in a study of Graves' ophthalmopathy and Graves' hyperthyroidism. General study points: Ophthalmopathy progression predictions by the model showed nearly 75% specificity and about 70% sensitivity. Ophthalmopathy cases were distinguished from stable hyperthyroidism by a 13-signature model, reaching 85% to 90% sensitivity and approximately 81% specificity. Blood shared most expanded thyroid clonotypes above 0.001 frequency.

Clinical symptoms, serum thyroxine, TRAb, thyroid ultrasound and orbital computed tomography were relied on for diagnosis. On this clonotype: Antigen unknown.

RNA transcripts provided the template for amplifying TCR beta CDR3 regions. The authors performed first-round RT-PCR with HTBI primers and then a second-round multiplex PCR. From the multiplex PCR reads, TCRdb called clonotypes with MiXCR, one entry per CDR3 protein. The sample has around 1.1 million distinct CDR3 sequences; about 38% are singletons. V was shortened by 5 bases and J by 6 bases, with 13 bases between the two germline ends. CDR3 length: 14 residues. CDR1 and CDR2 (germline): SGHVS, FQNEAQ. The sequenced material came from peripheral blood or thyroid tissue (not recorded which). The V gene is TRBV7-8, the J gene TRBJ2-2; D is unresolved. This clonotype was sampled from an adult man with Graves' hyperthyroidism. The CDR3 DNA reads TGTGCCAGCAGCCCCGGTAGTGGTGCCGGGGAGCTGTTTTTT. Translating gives CASSPGSGAGELFF.